These T cell receptor beta chains were read from a single sample in a study of blood T cell repertoires in COVID-19. The data were produced by immunoSEQ multiplex PCR, yet TCRdb's version contains in-frame clones alone and is incomplete. The data contain under 200,000 clones, about 88% of them singletons. The specimen sequenced was peripheral blood. The receptors here all came from a man in his late teens or twenties with active or convalescent COVID-19. Each CDR3 is given with its conserved first and last residue. The D gene is left open where the match is weak. The size field is filled for only some rows; it gives once, few, many or a size class.

cdr3_nt,cdr3_aa,d_call,clone_size,j_call,v_call
TGTGCCTGGAGTGTCGCAGGGGGAAACACCATATATTTT,CAWSVAGGNTIYF,-,few,TRBJ1-3,TRBV30
TGTGCCAGTAGTGTTGGCGGGAGCTCCTACGAGCAGTACTTC,CASSVGGSSYEQYF,TRBD2,-,TRBJ2-7,TRBV19
TGCGCCAGCAGGTCTCTAGCGGCGGTGGGGGAGCAGTACTTC,CASRSLAAVGEQYF,TRBD2,-,TRBJ2-7,TRBV5-1
TGTGCCAGCAGTCCCCACACAGAATCGAACACTGAAGCTTTCTTT,CASSPHTESNTEAFF,-,-,TRBJ1-1,TRBV28
TGTGCCACCAGCAGACGTAGCGGGAGCTTACCCGAGCAGTACTTC,CATSRRSGSLPEQYF,TRBD2,-,TRBJ2-7,TRBV15
TGTGCCAGCAGCTTAGGGGGAGTTGTGGCCACCGGGGAGCTGTTTTTT,CASSLGGVVATGELFF,-,-,TRBJ2-2,TRBV7-2
TGTGCCAGCAGCACGGAGGGTTGGACGGATACGCAGTATTTT,CASSTEGWTDTQYF,-,-,TRBJ2-3,TRBV5-4
TGCAGCGTTGATTTTATAGTGTATGGCTACACCTTC,CSVDFIVYGYTF,-,-,TRBJ1-2,TRBV29-1
TGTGCCAGCAGCCCCAGGCCGGGACAACTTAGCGAAGCTTTCTTT,CASSPRPGQLSEAFF,-,-,TRBJ1-1,TRBV4-2
TGTGCCAGCTCACGGGGACTAGCCCTTCAACACGAGCAGTACTTC,CASSRGLALQHEQYF,TRBD2,-,TRBJ2-7,TRBV18
TGTGCCAGCAGCTCTTCGATAGACTATGCCTACAATGAGCAGTTCTTC,CASSSSIDYAYNEQFF,-,-,TRBJ2-1,TRBV7-6
TGTGCCAGCAGCTTAGTTGCTAGACAAGAGACCCAGTACTTC,CASSLVARQETQYF,-,-,TRBJ2-5,TRBV7-9
TGCGCCAGCAGCCAAGAAGGAGGCGGGTTGAGCACTGAAGCTTTCTTT,CASSQEGGGLSTEAFF,-,-,TRBJ1-1,TRBV4-1
TGTGCCAGCAGTTTAACAGGGGGGCAGCCCCAGCATTTT,CASSLTGGQPQHF,TRBD1,-,TRBJ1-5,TRBV12-3/TRBV12-4
TGCGCCAGCAGCTTGGGGGGCCAACTCACTGAAGCTTTCTTT,CASSLGGQLTEAFF,-,-,TRBJ1-1,TRBV5-1
TGTGCCAGCAGTAGGGGACAGGATTCCTCACCCCTCCACTTT,CASSRGQDSSPLHF,TRBD1,once,TRBJ1-6,TRBV6-5
TGTGCCAGTAGGCGGGACAGGGGGGTCCCCTACAATGAGCAGTTCTTC,CASRRDRGVPYNEQFF,TRBD1,-,TRBJ2-1,TRBV19